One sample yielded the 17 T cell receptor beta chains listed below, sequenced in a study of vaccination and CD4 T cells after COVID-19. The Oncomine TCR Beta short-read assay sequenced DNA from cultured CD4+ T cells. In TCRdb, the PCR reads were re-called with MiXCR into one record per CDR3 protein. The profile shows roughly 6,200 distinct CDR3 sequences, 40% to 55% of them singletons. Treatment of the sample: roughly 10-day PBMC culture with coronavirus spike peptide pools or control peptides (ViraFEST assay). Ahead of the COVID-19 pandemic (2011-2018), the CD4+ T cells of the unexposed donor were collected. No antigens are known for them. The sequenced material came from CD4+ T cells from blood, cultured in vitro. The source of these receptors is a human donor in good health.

DNA for the CDR3: TGTGCCAGCAGTAATCCCGGTGGGACCTCGTTTCGTGGCTACACCTTC. Its protein product is CASSNPGGTSFRGYTF. The V call is TRBV6-1, the J call TRBJ1-2; weak D call: TRBD1 (5 bases). The CDR3 spans 16 residues. Germline-derived CDR1 and CDR2 are MNHNS and SASEGT. V shed 5 bases and J shed 7 bases, with 23 bases lying between them.

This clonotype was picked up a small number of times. In DNA, the CDR3 is TGCAGCGTTGAAGATCAAGGGCGCGACGGCTATGGCTACACCTTC. Protein product: CSVEDQGRDGYGYTF. The chain employs TRBV29-1 and TRBJ1-2; no clear D gene. Germline V gene lookup returns CDR1 SQVTM and CDR2 ANQGSEA. The CDR3 consists of 15 residues. V shed 0 bases and J shed 4 bases, with 15 bases lying between them.

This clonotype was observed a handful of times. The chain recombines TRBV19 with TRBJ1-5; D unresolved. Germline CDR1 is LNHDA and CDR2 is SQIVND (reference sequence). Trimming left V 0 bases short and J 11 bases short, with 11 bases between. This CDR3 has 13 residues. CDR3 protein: CASSIDRDGTQHF. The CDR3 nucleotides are TGTGCCAGTAGTATAGATAGAGATGGGACCCAGCATTTT.

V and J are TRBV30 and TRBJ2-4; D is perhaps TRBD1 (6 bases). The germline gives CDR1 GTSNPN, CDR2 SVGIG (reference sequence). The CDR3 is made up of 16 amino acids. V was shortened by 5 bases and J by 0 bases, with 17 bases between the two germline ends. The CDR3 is CAWGTRRELAKNIQYF. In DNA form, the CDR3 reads TGTGCCTGGGGGACAAGGAGAGAATTAGCCAAAAACATTCAGTACTTC.

Here the CDR3 reads CASSGEGQPYNEQFF. CDR3 in DNA: TGCGCCAGCAGCGGAGAGGGACAGCCGTACAATGAGCAGTTCTTC. This chain uses TRBV5-1 with TRBJ2-1, with TRBD1 matching 7 bases. The germline V gene has CDR1 SGHRS and CDR2 YFSETQ. The CDR3 spans 15 residues. With 4 bases clipped from V and 4 bases from J, the junction kept 8 bases outside the gene matches.

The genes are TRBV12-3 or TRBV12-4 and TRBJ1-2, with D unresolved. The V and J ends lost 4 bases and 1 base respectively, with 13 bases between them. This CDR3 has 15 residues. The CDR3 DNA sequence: TGTGCCAGCAGTTCCCCGGGGTATAGTAACTATGGCTACACCTTC. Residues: CASSSPGYSNYGYTF.

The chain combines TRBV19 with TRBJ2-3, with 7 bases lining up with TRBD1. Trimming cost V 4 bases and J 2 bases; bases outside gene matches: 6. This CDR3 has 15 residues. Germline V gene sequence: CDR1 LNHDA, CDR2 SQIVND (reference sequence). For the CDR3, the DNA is TGTGCCAGTAGTAATCGAGGGGGCCACACAGATACGCAGTATTTT. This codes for CASSNRGGHTDTQYF.

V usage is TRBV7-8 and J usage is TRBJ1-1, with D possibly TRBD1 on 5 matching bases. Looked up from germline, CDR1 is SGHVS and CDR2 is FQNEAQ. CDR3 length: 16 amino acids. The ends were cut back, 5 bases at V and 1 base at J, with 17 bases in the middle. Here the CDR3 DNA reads TGTGCCAGCAGCCCCACAAGGGGAGGAGGGAACACTGAAGCTTTCTTT. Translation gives CASSPTRGGGNTEAFF.

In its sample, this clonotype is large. CDR3 DNA sequence: TGTGCCAGCAGGAGGGACCTGCGGGAGGGCACAGATACGCAGTATTTT. Its protein is CASRRDLREGTDTQYF. The chain couples TRBV2 to TRBJ2-3; 8 bases match TRBD2. CDR3 length: 16 amino acids. Germline assignment: CDR1 SNHLY and CDR2 FYNNEI. V lost 6 bases and J lost 1; bases outside the gene matches: 9.

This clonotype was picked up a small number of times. The CDR3 coding sequence is TGCAGTGCTAGAGAAGAGGGAAACACCTCACCAAGAACTGAAGCTTTCTTT. Translated, it gives CSAREEGNTSPRTEAFF. The chain recombines TRBV20-1 with TRBJ1-1; D is unclear. This CDR3 has 17 residues. Germline lookup yields CDR1 DFQATT and CDR2 SNEGSKA (reference sequence). Trimming took off 0 bases at V and 5 bases at J, with 22 bases between the two ends.

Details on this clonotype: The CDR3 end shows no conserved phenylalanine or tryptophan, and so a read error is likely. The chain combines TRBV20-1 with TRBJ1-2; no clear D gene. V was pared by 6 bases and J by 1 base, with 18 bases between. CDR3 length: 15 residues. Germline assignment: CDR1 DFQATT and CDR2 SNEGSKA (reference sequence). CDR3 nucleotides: TGCAGTGCCCAGAACCAGAATAGAGATAACTATGGCTACACCTCC. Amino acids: CSAQNQNRDNYGYTS.

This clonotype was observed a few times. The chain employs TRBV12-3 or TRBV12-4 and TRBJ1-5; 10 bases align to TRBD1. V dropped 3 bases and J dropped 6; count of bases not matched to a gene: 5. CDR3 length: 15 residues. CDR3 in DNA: TGTGCCAGCAGTTTTGGGACAGGGGAATTTCAGCCCCAGCATTTT. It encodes CASSFGTGEFQPQHF.

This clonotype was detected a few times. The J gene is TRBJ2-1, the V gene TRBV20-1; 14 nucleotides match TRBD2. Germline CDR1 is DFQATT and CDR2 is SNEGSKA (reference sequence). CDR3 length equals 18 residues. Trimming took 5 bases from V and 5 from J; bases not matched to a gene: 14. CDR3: CSAPQKRLAGGRNNEQFF. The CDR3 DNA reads TGCAGTGCTCCCCAAAAAAGACTAGCGGGAGGGAGGAACAATGAGCAGTTCTTC.

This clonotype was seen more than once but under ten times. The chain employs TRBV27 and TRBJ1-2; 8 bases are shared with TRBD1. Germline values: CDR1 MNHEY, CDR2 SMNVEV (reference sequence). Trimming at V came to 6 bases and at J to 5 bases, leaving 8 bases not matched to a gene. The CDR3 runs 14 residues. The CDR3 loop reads CASRGQGATYGYTF. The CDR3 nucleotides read TGTGCCAGCAGAGGGCAGGGGGCGACATATGGCTACACCTTC.

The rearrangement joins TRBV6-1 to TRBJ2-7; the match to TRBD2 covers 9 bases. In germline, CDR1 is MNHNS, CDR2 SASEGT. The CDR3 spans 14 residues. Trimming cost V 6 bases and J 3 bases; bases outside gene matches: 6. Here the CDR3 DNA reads TGTGCCAGCAGCACGGGACTAGCCAGCTACGAGCAGTACTTC. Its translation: CASSTGLASYEQYF.

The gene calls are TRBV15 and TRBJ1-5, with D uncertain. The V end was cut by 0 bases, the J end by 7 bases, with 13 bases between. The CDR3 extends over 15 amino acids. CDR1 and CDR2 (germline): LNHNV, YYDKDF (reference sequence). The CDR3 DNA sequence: TGTGCCACCAGCAGAGATTATGGGCAAGGGCAGCCCCAGCATTTT. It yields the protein CATSRDYGQGQPQHF.

The CDR3 DNA follows: TGTGCCAGCAGCCTTCTCGCGGGGCGGGGGGCAGATACGCAGTATTTT. Amino acids: CASSLLAGRGADTQYF. The chain links TRBV2 to TRBJ2-3; the match to TRBD2 covers 8 bases. Unmatched junction bases numbered 12, after V lost 6 bases and J lost 4 bases. The length of the CDR3 is 16 residues. Germline V lookup: CDR1 SNHLY, CDR2 FYNNEI.